Presented here are 14 T cell receptor beta chains from one specimen sequenced in a study of early T cells in non-severe SARS-CoV-2 infection. TCRdb re-called the 5' RACE reads with MiXCR, one entry per CDR3 protein. The sample yields 100,000 or so distinct CDR3 sequences, around 13% seen once. Specimen: whole blood. Receptors were obtained from an adult who was a healthcare worker with PCR-confirmed SARS-CoV-2 infection or an uninfected control (not recorded which).

This chain connects TRBV5-1 to TRBJ2-1, with D unclear. In germline, CDR1 is SGHRS, CDR2 YFSETQ. This CDR3 has 15 amino acids. The V end was cut by 1 base, the J end by 5 bases, with 13 bases between. CDR3 coding DNA: TGCGCCAGCAGCTTGTGGCTACCGTCGGACAATGAGCAGTTCTTC. It yields the protein CASSLWLPSDNEQFF.

The chain has TRBV6-1 and TRBJ1-3; D is uncertain. Germline V gene data show CDR1 as MNHNS and CDR2 as SASEGT. The ends were cut back, 4 bases at V and 2 bases at J, with 12 bases in the middle. The CDR3 runs 15 residues. Here the CDR3 DNA reads TGTGCCAGCAGTGTAACCGGCCCGACTGGAAACACCATATATTTT. It specifies CASSVTGPTGNTIYF.

In this sample, this clonotype turned up a few times. The rearrangement joins TRBV29-1 to TRBJ2-5, with D perhaps matching TRBD2 (5 bases). The CDR3 has 14 residues. V was pared by 4 bases and J by 4 bases, with 16 bases between. From germline, CDR1 is SQVTM and CDR2 ANQGSEA. The CDR3 here is CSVGPLSGGETQYF. CDR3 DNA: TGCAGCGTTGGCCCCCTGTCAGGAGGAGAGACCCAGTACTTC.

This clonotype showed up many times. The chain is built from TRBV12-3 or TRBV12-4 and TRBJ1-1; D is uncertain. V was shortened by 5 bases and J by 8 bases, with 6 bases between the two germline ends. The CDR3 is made up of 10 amino acids. The CDR3 DNA follows: TGTGCCAGCAGTCGAGAGGAAGCTTTCTTT. This gives the protein CASSREEAFF.

This clonotype was recorded at least ten times. The rearrangement joins TRBV21-1 to TRBJ2-7; TRBD1, the table's D call, lacks a check against the DNA. TRBV21-1 represents a pseudogene. The CDR3 contains 15 residues. In DNA form, the CDR3 reads TGTGCCAGCCGCTTCAGGGGGGTGTCTGGCTACGAGCAGTACTTC. Translation: CASRFRGVSGYEQYF.

This chain links TRBV20-1 with TRBJ2-2; the match to TRBD2 covers 14 bases. The CDR3 extends over 14 amino acids. Germline V gene sequence: CDR1 DFQATT, CDR2 SNEGSKA (reference sequence). CDR3 sequence: CIPLGLAGGPELFF. DNA of the CDR3: TGCATACCTTTAGGACTAGCGGGAGGCCCAGAGCTGTTTTTT.

The rearrangement joins TRBV30 to TRBJ2-7; the D gene is possibly TRBD2 (6 bases). Deletions cut 4 bases from V and 4 bases from J, with 17 bases between. Germline CDR1 is GTSNPN and CDR2 is SVGIG (reference sequence). The CDR3 runs 14 residues. This CDR3 is CAWTGPGSAYEQYF. DNA of the CDR3: TGTGCCTGGACCGGCCCCGGGAGTGCTTACGAGCAGTACTTC.

This clonotype was counted at least ten times. V is TRBV24-1 and J is TRBJ2-1, with 7 nucleotides matching TRBD2. V dropped 5 bases and J dropped 3; count of bases not matched to a gene: 3. Germline V CDR1 and CDR2: KGHDR, SFDVKD. The CDR3 spans 14 residues. The CDR3 nucleotides read TGTGCCACCAGTGTCCCGGGAGGCTACAATGAGCAGTTCTTC. Translating it yields CATSVPGGYNEQFF.

With regard to this clonotype: A read error may produce the germline difference seen at one junction end. The chain recombines TRBV6-5 with TRBJ2-7; 10 bases are a match to TRBD1. CDR1 is MNHEY and CDR2 is SVGAGI in the germline V gene. The CDR3 loop spans 14 amino acids. CDR3 protein: CAGSYRDRGHEQYF. DNA of the CDR3: TGTGCCGGCAGTTACAGGGACAGGGGCCACGAGCAGTACTTC.

This clonotype showed up many times. The CDR3 bases are TGTGCCAGCAGTTATCCTTCGGACAGAATGGGCACTGAAGCTTTCTTT. This gives the protein CASSYPSDRMGTEAFF. The chain is built from TRBV6-6 and TRBJ1-1; a possible D gene is TRBD1 (6 bases). Germline V CDR1 and CDR2: MNHNY, SVGAGI (reference sequence). The CDR3 is 16 amino acids. The V and J ends lost 3 bases and 4 bases respectively, with 18 bases between them.

The rearrangement joins TRBV20-1 to TRBJ2-1; possible D gene TRBD2, 7 bases. This CDR3 comprises 15 residues. V was trimmed by 3 bases and J by 0 bases, leaving 12 bases between them. Germline values: CDR1 DFQATT, CDR2 SNEGSKA (reference sequence). DNA of the CDR3: TGCAGTGCTAGGGAGGGGGGGAGCTCCTACAATGAGCAGTTCTTC. Its protein product is CSAREGGSSYNEQFF.

This clonotype has ten or more counts. This rearrangement joins TRBV28 to TRBJ2-1; TRBD1 might be the D (6 bases). V gave up 6 bases and J gave up 9 bases, with 9 bases separating them. This CDR3 has 11 amino acids. The V gene's germline CDR1 is MDHEN and CDR2 SYDVKM. DNA for the CDR3: TGTGCCAGCAGCCTAGGGGGTGAGCAGTTCTTC. It encodes CASSLGGEQFF.

Within the sample, this clonotype is medium-sized. The chain combines TRBV19 with TRBJ2-1, with 10 bases that match TRBD2. Germline values: CDR1 LNHDA, CDR2 SQIVND (reference sequence). V trimming: 5 bases; J trimming: 7 bases; junction bases outside the gene matches: 8. CDR3 length: 15 amino acids. Here the CDR3 DNA reads TGTGCCAGTAGTCCATCCCGTAGCGGGAGGAATGAGCAGTTCTTC. Amino acid sequence: CASSPSRSGRNEQFF.

The chain links TRBV10-3 to TRBJ1-1; D may be TRBD1 (6 bases). Germline loops: CDR1 ENHRY, CDR2 SYGVKD. V was pared by 6 bases and J by 11 bases, with 13 bases between. This CDR3 is 11 amino acids long. The CDR3 nucleotides read TGTGCCATCAGCACAGGGATAGACGCTTTCTTT. The encoded protein is CAISTGIDAFF.